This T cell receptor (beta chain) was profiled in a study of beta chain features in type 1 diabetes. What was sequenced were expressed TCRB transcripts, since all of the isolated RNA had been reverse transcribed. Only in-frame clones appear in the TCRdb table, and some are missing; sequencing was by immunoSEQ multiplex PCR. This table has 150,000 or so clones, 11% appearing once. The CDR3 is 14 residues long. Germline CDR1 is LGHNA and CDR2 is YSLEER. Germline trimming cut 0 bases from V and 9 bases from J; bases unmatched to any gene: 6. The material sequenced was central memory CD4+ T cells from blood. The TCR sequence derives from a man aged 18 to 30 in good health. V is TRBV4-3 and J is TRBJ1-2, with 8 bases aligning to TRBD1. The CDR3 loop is CASSQEPGGLSYTF. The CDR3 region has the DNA TGCGCCAGCAGCCAAGAGCCAGGGGGCCTGAGCTACACCTTC.